The present T cell receptor beta chain was sequenced within a study of early T cells in non-severe SARS-CoV-2 infection. The CDR3 has 14 amino acids. Germline V lookup: CDR1 SEHNR, CDR2 FQNEAQ (reference sequence). V lost 1 base to trimming and J lost 3 bases, with 7 bases between them. This clonotype has a count of ten or more. Each CDR3 protein gets one entry after TCRdb re-called the 5' RACE reads with MiXCR. This sample has more than 65,000 distinct CDR3 sequences, with roughly an eighth found just once. The chain recombines TRBV7-9 with TRBJ1-5; weak D call: TRBD1 (6 bases). The sample consisted of whole blood. This receptor was taken from an adult who was a healthcare worker with PCR-confirmed SARS-CoV-2 infection or an uninfected control (not recorded which). The chain's CDR3 is CASSLGTDNQPQHF. The CDR3 DNA reads as TGTGCCAGCAGCTTAGGGACAGACAATCAGCCCCAGCATTTT.